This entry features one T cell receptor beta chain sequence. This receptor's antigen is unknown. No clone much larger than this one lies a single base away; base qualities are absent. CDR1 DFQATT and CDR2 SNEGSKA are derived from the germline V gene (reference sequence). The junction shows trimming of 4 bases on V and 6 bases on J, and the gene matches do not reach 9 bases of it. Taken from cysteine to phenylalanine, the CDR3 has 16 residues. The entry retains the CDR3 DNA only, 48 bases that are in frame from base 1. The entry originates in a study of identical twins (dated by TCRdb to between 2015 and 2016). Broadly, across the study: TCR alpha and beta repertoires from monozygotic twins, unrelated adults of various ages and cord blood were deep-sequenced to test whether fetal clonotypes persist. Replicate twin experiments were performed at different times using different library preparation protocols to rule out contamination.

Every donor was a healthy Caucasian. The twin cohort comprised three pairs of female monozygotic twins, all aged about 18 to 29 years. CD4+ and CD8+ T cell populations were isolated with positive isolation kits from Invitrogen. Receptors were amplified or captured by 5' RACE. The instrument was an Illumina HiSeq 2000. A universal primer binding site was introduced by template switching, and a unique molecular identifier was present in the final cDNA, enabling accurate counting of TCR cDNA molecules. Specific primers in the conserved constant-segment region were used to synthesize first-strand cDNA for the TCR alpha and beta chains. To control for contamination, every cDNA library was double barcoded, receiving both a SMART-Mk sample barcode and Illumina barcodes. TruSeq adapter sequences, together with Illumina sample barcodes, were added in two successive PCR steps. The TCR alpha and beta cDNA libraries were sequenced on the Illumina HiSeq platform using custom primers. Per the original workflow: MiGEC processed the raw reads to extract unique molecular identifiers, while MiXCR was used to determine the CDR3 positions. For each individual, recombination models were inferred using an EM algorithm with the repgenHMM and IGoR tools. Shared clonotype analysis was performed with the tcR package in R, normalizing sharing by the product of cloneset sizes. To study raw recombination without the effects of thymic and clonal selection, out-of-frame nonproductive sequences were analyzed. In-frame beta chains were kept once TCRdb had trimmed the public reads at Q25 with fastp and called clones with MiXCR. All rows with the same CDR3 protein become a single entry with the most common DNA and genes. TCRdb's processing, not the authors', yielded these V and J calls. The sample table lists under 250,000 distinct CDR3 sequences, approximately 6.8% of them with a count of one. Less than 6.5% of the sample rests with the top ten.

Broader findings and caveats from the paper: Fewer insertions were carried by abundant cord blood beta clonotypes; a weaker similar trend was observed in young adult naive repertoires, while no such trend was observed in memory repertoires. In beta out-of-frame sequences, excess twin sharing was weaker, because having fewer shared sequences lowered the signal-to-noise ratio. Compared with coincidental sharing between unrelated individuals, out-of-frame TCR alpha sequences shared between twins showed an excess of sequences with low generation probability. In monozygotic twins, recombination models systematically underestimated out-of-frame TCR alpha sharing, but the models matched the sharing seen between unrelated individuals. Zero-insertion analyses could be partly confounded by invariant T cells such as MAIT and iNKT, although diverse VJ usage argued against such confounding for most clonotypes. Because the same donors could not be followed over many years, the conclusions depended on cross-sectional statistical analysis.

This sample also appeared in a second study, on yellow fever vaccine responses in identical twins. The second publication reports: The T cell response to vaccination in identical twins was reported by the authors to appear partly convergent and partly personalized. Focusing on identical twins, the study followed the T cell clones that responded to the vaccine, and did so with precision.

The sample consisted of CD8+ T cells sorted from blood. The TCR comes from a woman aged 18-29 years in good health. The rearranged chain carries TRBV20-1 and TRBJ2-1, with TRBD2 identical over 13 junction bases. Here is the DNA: TGCAGTGCTAACCACGGCGGGACTAGCGGGGTCAATGAGCAGTTCTTC. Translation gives CSANHGGTSGVNEQFF.